One sample yielded the 15 T cell receptor beta chains listed below, sequenced in a study of post-analysis software for immune sequencing data. cDNA libraries of TCR beta carried unique molecular identifiers. TCRdb fed the PCR reads into MiXCR, producing one record per CDR3 protein. Here the sample spans 740,000 or so distinct CDR3 sequences, roughly 50% being singletons. For these TCRs, the target antigens are not known. Study conclusions and caveats: About five TRBV segments occurring more often in patients than controls included TRBV5-6, TRBV5-1 and TRBV20-1.

The sequenced sample consisted of blood. All receptors come from a girl between 5 and 17 years old with multiple sclerosis.

The chain has TRBV18 and TRBJ1-4; no definite D call. Germline loops: CDR1 KGHSH, CDR2 LQKENI. V shed 8 bases and J shed 4 bases, with 11 bases lying between them. The CDR3 extends over 13 amino acids. Here the CDR3 reads CASASANNEKLFF. Here the CDR3 DNA reads TGTGCCAGCGCTTCAGCTAATAATGAAAAACTGTTTTTT.

This rearrangement joins TRBV14 to TRBJ2-5, with 9 bases fitting TRBD2. The J call may be in error: the DNA end matches TRBJ2-7 better. CDR1 and CDR2 from the germline V gene are SGHDN and FVKESK. This CDR3 has 18 residues. CDR3 amino acids: CASSQGVRTGTSFHEQYF. Written as DNA, the CDR3 is TGTGCCAGCAGCCAAGGTGTGAGGACCGGGACTAGCTTCCACGAGCAGTACTTC.

The chain joins TRBV29-1 to TRBJ2-1; the D is unclear. Germline CDR1 SQVTM, CDR2 ANQGSEA. The V end lost 3 bases, the J end lost 0 bases, and 6 bases lay between the germline ends. CDR3 size: 13 residues. The CDR3 DNA reads as TGCAGCGTTGACAGGCTCTCCTACAATGAGCAGTTCTTC. It is translated as CSVDRLSYNEQFF.

The table lists this clonotype with a count of one. The V and J genes are TRBV11-2 and TRBJ1-2, with D tentatively TRBD1 (6 bases). CDR3 length equals 14 residues. The germline CDR1 and CDR2 sequences are SGHAT and FQNNGV. V lost 3 bases and J 8 bases, leaving 16 bases between the germline ends. DNA for the CDR3: TGTGCCAGCAGCTTCCTCAGGGGAGGCGGCGGCTACACCTTC. Amino acid sequence: CASSFLRGGGGYTF.

The chain links TRBV7-9 to TRBJ2-5, with D possibly being TRBD1 (6 bases). Looked up from germline, CDR1 is SEHNR and CDR2 is FQNEAQ (reference sequence). This CDR3 is built from 12 residues. Trimming left V 1 base short and J 13 bases short, with 13 bases between. The CDR3, as DNA: TGTGCCAGCAGCTTAGATACAGGGAATAGGTACTTC. It translates to CASSLDTGNRYF.

Only one count was recorded for this clonotype. An end of the junction does not agree with germline; a read error may underlie this. The CDR3 spells CASILAITIPLAGEADTQYF. DNA for the CDR3: TGCGCCAGCATCTTGGCCATTACAATACCGCTAGCGGGCGAGGCAGATACGCAGTATTTT. The chain couples TRBV5-1 to TRBJ2-3; TRBD2 agrees at 8 bases. Germline CDR1 is SGHRS and CDR2 is YFSETQ. The CDR3 covers 20 residues.

V is TRBV7-8 and J is TRBJ2-7; no firm D call. The V gene lost 5 bases and the J gene lost 6 bases, with 17 bases spanning the gap. The CDR3 covers 14 residues. Germline lookup yields CDR1 SGHVS and CDR2 FQNEAQ. The CDR3 bases are TGTGCCAGCAGCACCCAGGCGACCTCGGGCGAGCAGTACTTC. Translating gives CASSTQATSGEQYF.

The chain links TRBV5-1 to TRBJ2-1, with TRBD2 identical over 7 bases. V lost 0 bases and J lost 6; bases outside the gene matches: 6. There are 15 residues in the CDR3. The germline CDR1 and CDR2 sequences are SGHRS and YFSETQ. CDR3 nucleotides: TGCGCCAGCAGCTTGGCCCAACTAGCGTTCAATGAGCAGTTCTTC. It specifies CASSLAQLAFNEQFF.

This clonotype appeared a few times. The chain recombines TRBV12-3 or TRBV12-4 with TRBJ1-2; D is possibly TRBD1 (5 bases). This CDR3 is 13 amino acids long. The V end was cut by 4 bases, the J end by 2 bases, with 8 bases between. The CDR3 sequence: CASSWTLNYGYTF. The CDR3 DNA reads as TGTGCCAGCAGTTGGACATTGAACTATGGCTACACCTTC.

This rearrangement joins TRBV4-1 to TRBJ2-1, with 9 bases that match TRBD2. Per the germline V gene, CDR1 is MGHRA and CDR2 is YSYEKL. Trimming removed 4 bases from V and 2 bases from J; junction bases left unmatched: 3. The CDR3 extends over 15 amino acids. The CDR3 DNA reads as TGCGCCAGCAGCCGTAGCGGGGGAGCCTACAATGAGCAGTTCTTC. This encodes CASSRSGGAYNEQFF.

The V gene is TRBV9, the J gene TRBJ2-3; tentatively, D is TRBD2 (5 bases). Germline loops: CDR1 SGDLS, CDR2 YYNGEE. The V gene lost 0 bases and the J gene lost 2 bases, with 13 bases spanning the gap. The CDR3 runs 16 residues. As DNA, the CDR3 is TGTGCCAGCAGCGTAGTGTCATCGGGGAACACAGATACGCAGTATTTT. This sequence encodes CASSVVSSGNTDTQYF.

V usage is TRBV12-3 or TRBV12-4 and J usage is TRBJ2-5; TRBD1 or TRBD2 may be the D gene (5 bases each). V was clipped by 7 bases and J by 11 bases, with 23 bases between them. The CDR3 length is 14 residues. This chain's CDR3 is CASITGTPYNEQYF. As DNA, the CDR3 is TGTGCCAGCATAACCGGGACCCCGTACAATGAGCAGTACTTC.

The chain combines TRBV7-9 with TRBJ1-2, with D possibly matching TRBD1 (6 bases). The length of the CDR3 is 14 residues. Trimming took 4 bases from V and 6 from J, leaving 15 bases between them. CDR1 is SEHNR, CDR2 FQNEAQ, per germline (reference sequence). CDR3 DNA sequence: TGTGCCAGCAGCTCATTAACAGGGAAGGATGGCTACACCTTC. This gives the protein CASSSLTGKDGYTF.

The gene calls are TRBV9 and TRBJ2-1; D is perhaps TRBD1 or TRBD2 (7 bases each). The germline V gene has CDR1 SGDLS and CDR2 YYNGEE. This CDR3 region has 17 residues. The V gene lost 2 bases and the J gene lost 7 bases, with 22 bases spanning the gap. The CDR3, as DNA: TGTGCCAGCAGCGTTCGACTAGCCCCTGAGGGGGCGAATGAGCAGTTCTTC. This encodes CASSVRLAPEGANEQFF.

The rearrangement uses TRBV20-1 and TRBJ2-3; TRBD2 might be the D (6 bases). Germline CDR1 reads DFQATT; CDR2 reads SNEGSKA (reference sequence). V shed 2 bases and J shed 2 bases, with 14 bases lying between them. The CDR3 has 15 amino acids. CDR3 region: CSARTSQLNTDTQYF. The CDR3 DNA reads TGCAGTGCTAGAACTAGCCAGCTGAACACAGATACGCAGTATTTT.